This record covers a single TCR beta chain. Its specificity is not known. This specimen belongs to a study of T-cell reconstitution after alpha-beta-depleted transplantation in children. Molecular barcoding with unique molecular identifiers was used for the TCRbeta library. TCRdb fed the PCR reads into MiXCR, producing one record per CDR3 protein. Of 250,000 to 400,000 distinct CDR3 sequences in the sample, approximately 23% were seen once. The germline CDR1 and CDR2 sequences are SGDLS and YYNGEE. This CDR3 has 16 residues. V lost 0 bases and J lost 4; bases outside the gene matches: 6. Study outcomes and limitations: Among T cells one year after transplant, newly produced cells accounted for most counts and diversity. Surviving recipient T cells and thymic progenitors accounted for the high day-60 TCRbeta diversity observed in some patients. By about two months after transplant, alpha-beta T cells reportedly arose from several hundred graft clones that had expanded.

The TCR was taken from a male patient between 10 and 17 years old who had a stem cell transplant for acute lymphoblastic leukemia, so the T cells may come from the graft donor. The sequencing here drew on PBMCs, mostly from graft donor cells, taken 180 days after TCRalphabeta/CD19-depleted stem cell transplant. The chain links TRBV9 to TRBJ2-1; 8 bases are shared with TRBD2. The CDR3 reads CASSVAQREYYNEQFF. In nucleotides, the CDR3 is TGTGCCAGCAGCGTAGCTCAGCGGGAGTATTACAATGAGCAGTTCTTC.